A selection of T cell receptor beta chains follows, all from one sample in a study of T cell changes during pregnancy in multiple sclerosis. The data were produced by immunoSEQ multiplex PCR, yet TCRdb's version contains in-frame clones alone and is incomplete. The table has around 70,000 clones, approximately 92% seen once. Source: peripheral blood, taken before pregnancy. The origin of the receptors is a female donor with multiple sclerosis, enrolled in a pregnancy study. Both conserved end residues are part of each CDR3. A D gene is named only where the DNA matches it firmly. Clone size is given for some rows only: seen once, a few or many times, or a class if the clone is expanded.

v_gene: TRBV30
abundance: -
d_gene: -
j_gene: TRBJ2-1
CDR3nt: TGTGCCTGGAAGAGGATCGGGGGTGAGCAGTTCTTC
CDR3aa: CAWKRIGGEQFF

v_gene: TRBV18
abundance: -
d_gene: TRBD1
j_gene: TRBJ1-1
CDR3nt: TGTGCCAGCTCACCACAGGGGGCGAGCACTGAAGCTTTCTTT
CDR3aa: CASSPQGASTEAFF

v_gene: TRBV10-2
abundance: -
d_gene: TRBD2
j_gene: TRBJ2-2
CDR3nt: TGCGCCAGCAGTGGGTCGGGGCTAGCGGGAACCGGGGAGCTGTTTTTT
CDR3aa: CASSGSGLAGTGELFF

v_gene: TRBV15
abundance: -
d_gene: -
j_gene: TRBJ1-2
CDR3nt: TGTGCCACCAGCAGACCTACCCTACAGGGCTTAACCTATGGCTACACCTTC
CDR3aa: CATSRPTLQGLTYGYTF

v_gene: TRBV5-6
abundance: -
d_gene: TRBD2
j_gene: TRBJ2-1
CDR3nt: TGTGCCAGCAGCTTGGAACTAGCGGCTGACAATGAGCAGTTCTTC
CDR3aa: CASSLELAADNEQFF

v_gene: TRBV19
abundance: once
d_gene: -
j_gene: TRBJ2-7
CDR3nt: TGTGCCAGTAGTTGGGAGGACCGGTACGAGCAGTACTTC
CDR3aa: CASSWEDRYEQYF

v_gene: TRBV29-1
abundance: -
d_gene: -
j_gene: TRBJ2-3
CDR3nt: TGCAGCGTTGATCACCCTAGGACGCAGTATTTT
CDR3aa: CSVDHPRTQYF

v_gene: TRBV18
abundance: once
d_gene: -
j_gene: TRBJ2-5
CDR3nt: TGTGCCAGCTCACCAGGGGAGATAGGAGAGACCCAGTACTTC
CDR3aa: CASSPGEIGETQYF

v_gene: TRBV25-1
abundance: -
d_gene: TRBD2
j_gene: TRBJ2-4
CDR3nt: TGTGCCAGCAGTGCCGCGGGGGGTCTGGGTTCTAGAAACATTCAGTACTTC
CDR3aa: CASSAAGGLGSRNIQYF

v_gene: TRBV28
abundance: -
d_gene: -
j_gene: TRBJ2-7
CDR3nt: TGTGCCACCTTGTATGACAGCTACGAGCAGTACTTC
CDR3aa: CATLYDSYEQYF

v_gene: TRBV5-1
abundance: -
d_gene: -
j_gene: TRBJ2-4
CDR3nt: TGCGCCAGCACCCTTACTACAGGGGGGGGCATTCAGTACTTC
CDR3aa: CASTLTTGGGIQYF

v_gene: TRBV2
abundance: -
d_gene: TRBD2
j_gene: TRBJ2-7
CDR3nt: TGTGCCAGCAGACCTGGACTAGCGATCTACGAGCAGTACTTC
CDR3aa: CASRPGLAIYEQYF

v_gene: TRBV5-1
abundance: -
d_gene: TRBD1
j_gene: TRBJ1-2
CDR3nt: TGCGCCAGCACCCCAAACGGACAGGGGGCGATTGGCTACACCTTC
CDR3aa: CASTPNGQGAIGYTF

v_gene: TRBV5-4
abundance: -
d_gene: TRBD2
j_gene: TRBJ2-7
CDR3nt: TGTGCCAGCCGCCCAGGTAGCGGGAGGAGCAACGAGCAGTACTTC
CDR3aa: CASRPGSGRSNEQYF

v_gene: TRBV6-5
abundance: -
d_gene: TRBD1
j_gene: TRBJ1-3
CDR3nt: TGTGCCAGCAGTCGCGACAGGGGTTCGGGAAACACCATATATTTT
CDR3aa: CASSRDRGSGNTIYF

v_gene: TRBV5-4
abundance: -
d_gene: -
j_gene: TRBJ1-2
CDR3nt: TGTGCCAGCAGCGATAACACGCTCTATGGCTACACCTTC
CDR3aa: CASSDNTLYGYTF

v_gene: TRBV29-1
abundance: -
d_gene: TRBD2
j_gene: TRBJ2-2
CDR3nt: TGCAGCGTTGTTTGGACTAGCAGCTCCACCGGGGAGCTGTTTTTT
CDR3aa: CSVVWTSSSTGELFF

v_gene: TRBV28
abundance: -
d_gene: -
j_gene: TRBJ2-3
CDR3nt: TGTGCCAGCAGAACCCTACCCGGCACAGATACGCAGTATTTT
CDR3aa: CASRTLPGTDTQYF

v_gene: TRBV6-6
abundance: once
d_gene: TRBD2
j_gene: TRBJ2-1
CDR3nt: TGTGCCAGCAGTGGACTAGCCGGTAACCACAATGAGCAGTTCTTC
CDR3aa: CASSGLAGNHNEQFF

v_gene: TRBV5-1
abundance: -
d_gene: -
j_gene: TRBJ2-1
CDR3nt: TGCGCCAGCAGCTTGGCAGGGACAACTGAGCAGTTCTTC
CDR3aa: CASSLAGTTEQFF

v_gene: TRBV7-9
abundance: once
d_gene: TRBD2
j_gene: TRBJ2-5
CDR3nt: TGTGCCAGCAGCCGGACTAGCGGGGGGCCCAGGGAGACCCAGTACTTC
CDR3aa: CASSRTSGGPRETQYF

v_gene: TRBV2
abundance: -
d_gene: -
j_gene: TRBJ2-7
CDR3nt: TGTGCCAGCACCGGGACTCCTTCCTACGAGCAGTACTTC
CDR3aa: CASTGTPSYEQYF

v_gene: TRBV27
abundance: once
d_gene: -
j_gene: TRBJ2-7
CDR3nt: TGTGCCAGCAGTTTCACAGGGTACCACGAGCAGTACTTC
CDR3aa: CASSFTGYHEQYF

v_gene: TRBV19
abundance: -
d_gene: -
j_gene: TRBJ2-1
CDR3nt: TGTGCCAGTAAGAGAGGGTCTAATGAGCAGTTCTTC
CDR3aa: CASKRGSNEQFF

v_gene: TRBV18
abundance: -
d_gene: -
j_gene: TRBJ1-5
CDR3nt: TGTGCCAGCTCACCGCGGACAGTCAATCAGCCCCAGCATTTT
CDR3aa: CASSPRTVNQPQHF

v_gene: TRBV9
abundance: -
d_gene: TRBD2
j_gene: TRBJ2-2
CDR3nt: TGTGCCAGCAGCGTTGGAGGGAGGGGCACCGGGGAGCTGTTTTTT
CDR3aa: CASSVGGRGTGELFF

v_gene: TRBV7-3
abundance: -
d_gene: -
j_gene: TRBJ2-7
CDR3nt: TGTGCCAGCAGCTTATACCTGGAGGGCGAGCAGTACTTC
CDR3aa: CASSLYLEGEQYF

v_gene: TRBV15
abundance: once
d_gene: TRBD1
j_gene: TRBJ1-2
CDR3nt: TGTGCCACCAGCAGCGGGACAGGGGGCACCTATGGCTACACCTTC
CDR3aa: CATSSGTGGTYGYTF

v_gene: TRBV25-1
abundance: -
d_gene: -
j_gene: TRBJ1-1
CDR3nt: TGTGCCAGCAGTGACCCCCTTGGTAATCGGGGCACTGAAGCTTTCTTT
CDR3aa: CASSDPLGNRGTEAFF

v_gene: TRBV4-3
abundance: -
d_gene: -
j_gene: TRBJ2-2
CDR3nt: TGCGCCAGCAGCCAGACAGACTACACCGGGGAGCTGTTTTTT
CDR3aa: CASSQTDYTGELFF

v_gene: TRBV7-2
abundance: -
d_gene: -
j_gene: TRBJ2-5
CDR3nt: TGTGCCAGCAGCTCCACAGGGTTTCAAGAGACCCAGTACTTC
CDR3aa: CASSSTGFQETQYF

v_gene: TRBV28
abundance: -
d_gene: TRBD1
j_gene: TRBJ2-6
CDR3nt: TGTGCCAGCAGCCCTGGGACAGGGAGGACTGGGGCCAACGTCCTGACTTTC
CDR3aa: CASSPGTGRTGANVLTF

v_gene: TRBV4-1
abundance: -
d_gene: -
j_gene: TRBJ2-3
CDR3nt: TGCGCCAGCAGCCAAGAAATCGTATCCGATACGCAGTATTTT
CDR3aa: CASSQEIVSDTQYF

v_gene: TRBV2
abundance: -
d_gene: TRBD1
j_gene: TRBJ2-5
CDR3nt: TGTGCCAGCAGGACAGGGGTGGCAGGTTCGCAAGAGACCCAGTACTTC
CDR3aa: CASRTGVAGSQETQYF

v_gene: TRBV6-6
abundance: -
d_gene: TRBD1
j_gene: TRBJ2-5
CDR3nt: TGTGCCAGCTGGGACAGGGCGGGCGGGGAGACCCAGTACTTC
CDR3aa: CASWDRAGGETQYF

v_gene: TRBV7-6
abundance: -
d_gene: TRBD1
j_gene: TRBJ2-1
CDR3nt: TGTGCCAGCAGCTCGATGGGACAGGGGCCTTACAATGAGCAGTTCTTC
CDR3aa: CASSSMGQGPYNEQFF

v_gene: TRBV13
abundance: -
d_gene: TRBD2
j_gene: TRBJ2-7
CDR3nt: TGTGCCAGCAGCCACGGGACTAGCGGGAAGGGGCGGCCCTACGAGCAGTACTTC
CDR3aa: CASSHGTSGKGRPYEQYF

v_gene: TRBV11-2
abundance: -
d_gene: -
j_gene: TRBJ1-5
CDR3nt: TGTGCCAGCAGCCCAGACGGAGATTCCAATCAGCCCCAGCATTTT
CDR3aa: CASSPDGDSNQPQHF

v_gene: TRBV30
abundance: once
d_gene: -
j_gene: TRBJ1-5
CDR3nt: TGTGCCTCGGACGGGGATAGCAATCAGCCCCAGCATTTT
CDR3aa: CASDGDSNQPQHF

v_gene: TRBV28
abundance: -
d_gene: -
j_gene: TRBJ2-3
CDR3nt: TGTGCCAGCACATCATCCCAGGCGGGTGGCACAGATACGCAGTATTTT
CDR3aa: CASTSSQAGGTDTQYF

v_gene: TRBV11-2
abundance: -
d_gene: -
j_gene: TRBJ2-7
CDR3nt: TGTGCCAGCAGCCCCTTTGTTGGCGGGGACGAGCAGTACTTC
CDR3aa: CASSPFVGGDEQYF

v_gene: TRBV7-2
abundance: -
d_gene: TRBD1
j_gene: TRBJ2-7
CDR3nt: TGTGCCAGCAGCCCAGGGACAGGGGGGTACGAGCAGTACTTC
CDR3aa: CASSPGTGGYEQYF

v_gene: TRBV25-1
abundance: -
d_gene: TRBD1
j_gene: TRBJ2-1
CDR3nt: TGTGCCAGCAGTGAGGGGACAGGGTACAATGAGCAGTTCTTC
CDR3aa: CASSEGTGYNEQFF

v_gene: TRBV6-5
abundance: -
d_gene: -
j_gene: TRBJ1-1
CDR3nt: TGTGCCAGCAGTTACAGGGGCGACACTGAAGCTTTCTTT
CDR3aa: CASSYRGDTEAFF

v_gene: TRBV9
abundance: -
d_gene: -
j_gene: TRBJ2-7
CDR3nt: TGTGCCAGCAGTCCTATCCAGGCCAATCCCCCTTTCGAGCAGTACTTC
CDR3aa: CASSPIQANPPFEQYF

v_gene: TRBV15
abundance: -
d_gene: -
j_gene: TRBJ2-5
CDR3nt: TGTGCCACCAGCATCTTTTTTGAGACCCAGTACTTC
CDR3aa: CATSIFFETQYF

v_gene: TRBV4-2
abundance: -
d_gene: -
j_gene: TRBJ1-4
CDR3nt: TGTGCCAGCAGCCAGCGACCCCCAGGTGCTAATGAAAAACTGTTTTTT
CDR3aa: CASSQRPPGANEKLFF

v_gene: TRBV18
abundance: -
d_gene: TRBD2
j_gene: TRBJ2-5
CDR3nt: TGTGCCAGCTCATTGCAGGGAGGGGAGACCCAGTACTTC
CDR3aa: CASSLQGGETQYF

v_gene: TRBV9
abundance: -
d_gene: -
j_gene: TRBJ2-5
CDR3nt: TGTGCCAGCAGCCCGCGTCCTGGGGCGGTACAAGAGACCCAGTACTTC
CDR3aa: CASSPRPGAVQETQYF

v_gene: TRBV5-6
abundance: -
d_gene: -
j_gene: TRBJ2-7
CDR3nt: TGTGCCAGCACCCCAAATAAGGGTCGGGGACTTTACGAGCAGTACTTC
CDR3aa: CASTPNKGRGLYEQYF

v_gene: TRBV15
abundance: -
d_gene: TRBD1
j_gene: TRBJ1-5
CDR3nt: TGTGCCACCAGCAGAGGTGGGGACAGGGGTTCCAATCAGCCCCAGCATTTT
CDR3aa: CATSRGGDRGSNQPQHF

v_gene: TRBV7-6
abundance: -
d_gene: -
j_gene: TRBJ1-1
CDR3nt: TGTGCCAGCAGCCCTCAACAGGGTCGGGACACTGAAGCTTTCTTT
CDR3aa: CASSPQQGRDTEAFF

v_gene: TRBV19
abundance: few
d_gene: -
j_gene: TRBJ2-6
CDR3nt: TGTGCCAGTAGTATAGATCTCCGAGGGACACGGAGTACTGGGGCCAACGTCCTGACTTTC
CDR3aa: CASSIDLRGTRSTGANVLTF

v_gene: TRBV7-3
abundance: -
d_gene: -
j_gene: TRBJ2-2
CDR3nt: TGTGCCAGCAGCTTATTCGAAGCGGCGAACACCGGGGAGCTGTTTTTT
CDR3aa: CASSLFEAANTGELFF